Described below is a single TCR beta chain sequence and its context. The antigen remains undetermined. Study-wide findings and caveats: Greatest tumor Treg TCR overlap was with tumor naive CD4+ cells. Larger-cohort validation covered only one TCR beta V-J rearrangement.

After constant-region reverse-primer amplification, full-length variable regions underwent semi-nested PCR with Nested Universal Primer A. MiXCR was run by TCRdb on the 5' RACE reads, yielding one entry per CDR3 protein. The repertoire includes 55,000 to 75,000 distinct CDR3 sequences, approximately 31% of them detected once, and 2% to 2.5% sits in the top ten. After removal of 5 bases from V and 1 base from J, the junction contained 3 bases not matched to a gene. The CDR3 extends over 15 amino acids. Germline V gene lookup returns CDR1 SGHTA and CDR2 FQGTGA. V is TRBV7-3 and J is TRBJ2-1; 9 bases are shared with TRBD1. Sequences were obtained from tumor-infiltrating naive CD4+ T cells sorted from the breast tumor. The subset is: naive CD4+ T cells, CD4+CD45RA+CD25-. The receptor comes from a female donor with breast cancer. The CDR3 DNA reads TGTGCCAGCAGCCAAGACAGGGGGTCCTACAATGAGCAGTTCTTC. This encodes CASSQDRGSYNEQFF.